The entry below describes one T cell receptor (beta chain). Its antigen is currently unknown. This specimen comes from a study of T cells in localized non-small cell lung cancer. Findings and caveats of the study: Among the top 100 tumor clones, a median approximately 55 appeared in adjacent lung. One tumor region alone was sequenced, and heterogeneity therefore remains possible.

This table comes from immunoSEQ multiplex PCR, and its TCRdb copy is limited to in-frame clones, with some not included. The sample lists roughly 1,400 clones; 36% were seen once. V was cut by 2 bases and J by 9 bases, with 11 bases left in between. Germline V gives CDR1 SGHDN, CDR2 FVKESK. The CDR3 has 14 amino acids. The rearrangement joins TRBV14 to TRBJ1-6; D uncertain. The receptor was isolated from a woman between 35 and 75 years old with stage I squamous cell lung carcinoma. Specimen: normal lung tissue next to the tumor, collected before any cancer treatment. The CDR3 region is CASSQYDKASPLHF. The CDR3 coding sequence is TGTGCCAGCAGCCAATACGACAAGGCTTCACCCCTCCACTTT.